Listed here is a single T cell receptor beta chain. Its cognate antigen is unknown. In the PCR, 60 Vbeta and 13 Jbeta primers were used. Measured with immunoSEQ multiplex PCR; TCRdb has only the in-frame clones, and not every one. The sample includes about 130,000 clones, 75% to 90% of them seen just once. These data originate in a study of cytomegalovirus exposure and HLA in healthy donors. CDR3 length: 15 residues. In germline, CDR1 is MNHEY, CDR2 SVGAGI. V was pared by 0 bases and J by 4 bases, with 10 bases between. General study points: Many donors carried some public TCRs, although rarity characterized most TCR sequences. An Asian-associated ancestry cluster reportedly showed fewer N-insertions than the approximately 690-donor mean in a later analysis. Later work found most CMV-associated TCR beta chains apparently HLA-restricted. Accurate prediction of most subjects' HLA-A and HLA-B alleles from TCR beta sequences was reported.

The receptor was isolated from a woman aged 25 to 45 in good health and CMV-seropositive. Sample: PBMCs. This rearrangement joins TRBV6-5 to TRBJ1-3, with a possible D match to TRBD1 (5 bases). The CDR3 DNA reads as TGTGCCAGCAGTTACTCGTCAGGGCTCGGAAACACCATATATTTT. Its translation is CASSYSSGLGNTIYF.